This TCR beta chain was found in a study of blood T cell repertoires in COVID-19. The germline V and J ends were trimmed by 5 bases and 0 bases, with 8 bases remaining between them. CDR1 is SGHTA, CDR2 FQGNSA, per germline. The CDR3 contains 14 residues. Original analysis: Amplification with reference gene primers provided the estimates of nucleated cell counts. Sequenced by immunoSEQ multiplex PCR; TCRdb stores in-frame clones only, minus some. Clone size and the V and J calls come from that table; the DNA yielded D and trimming. Of roughly 250,000 clones listed, approximately 90% are singletons. The source of this sequence is a man between 60 and 70 years old who had recovered from COVID-19. The sequenced material came from peripheral blood. The chain uses TRBV7-2 and TRBJ2-1, with D tentatively TRBD2 (6 bases). For the CDR3, the DNA is TGTGCCAGCAGCCCGGACTACTCCTACAATGAGCAGTTCTTC. This gives the protein CASSPDYSYNEQFF.